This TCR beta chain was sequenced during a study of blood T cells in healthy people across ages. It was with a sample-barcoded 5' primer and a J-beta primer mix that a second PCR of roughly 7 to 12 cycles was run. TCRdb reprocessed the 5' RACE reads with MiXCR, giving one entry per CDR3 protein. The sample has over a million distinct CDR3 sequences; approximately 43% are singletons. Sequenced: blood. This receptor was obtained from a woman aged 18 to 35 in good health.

The CDR3 DNA sequence: TGTGCCAGCAGCTTACCCGGGACCCAGGGCACGCAGTATTTT. This gives the protein CASSLPGTQGTQYF. The V and J genes are TRBV7-2 and TRBJ2-3; tentatively, D is TRBD1 or TRBD2 (5 bases each). Germline-derived CDR1 and CDR2 are SGHTA and FQGNSA. Trimming stripped 2 bases from V and 9 bases from J, with 15 bases between. The CDR3 extends over 14 amino acids. Based on the CDR3 plus reference TRBV7-2 and TRBJ2-3, the full variable domain is GAGVSQSPSNKVTEKGKDVELRCDPISGHTALYWYRQSLGQGLEFLIYFQGNSAPDKSGLPSDRFSAERTGGSVSTLTIQRTQQEDSAVYLCASSLPGTQGTQYFGPGTRLTVL.